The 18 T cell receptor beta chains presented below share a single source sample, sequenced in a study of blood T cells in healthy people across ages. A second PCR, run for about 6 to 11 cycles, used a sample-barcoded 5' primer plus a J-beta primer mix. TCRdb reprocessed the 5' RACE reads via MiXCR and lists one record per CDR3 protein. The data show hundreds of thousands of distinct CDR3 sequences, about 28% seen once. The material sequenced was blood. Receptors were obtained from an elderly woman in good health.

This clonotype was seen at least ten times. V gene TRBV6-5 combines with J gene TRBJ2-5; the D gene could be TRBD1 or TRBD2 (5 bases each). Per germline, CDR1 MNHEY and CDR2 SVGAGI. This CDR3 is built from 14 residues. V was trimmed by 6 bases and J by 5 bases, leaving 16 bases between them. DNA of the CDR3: TGTGCCAGCAGCCCACGTAGGGGCGGGGAGACCCAGTACTTC. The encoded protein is CASSPRRGGETQYF.

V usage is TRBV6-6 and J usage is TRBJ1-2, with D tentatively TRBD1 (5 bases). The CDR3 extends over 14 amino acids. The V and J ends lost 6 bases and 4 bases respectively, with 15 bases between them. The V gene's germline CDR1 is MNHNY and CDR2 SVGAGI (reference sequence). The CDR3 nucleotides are TGTGCCAGCAGGGACCCGGGACTGAGCTATGGCTACACCTTC. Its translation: CASRDPGLSYGYTF.

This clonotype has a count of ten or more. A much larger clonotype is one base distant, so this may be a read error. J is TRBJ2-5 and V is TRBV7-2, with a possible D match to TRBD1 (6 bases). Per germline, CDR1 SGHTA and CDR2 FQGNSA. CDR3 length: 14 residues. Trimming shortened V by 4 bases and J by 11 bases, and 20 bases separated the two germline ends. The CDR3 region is CASSWGPQSHEQYF. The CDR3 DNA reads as TGTGCCAGCAGCTGGGGGCCACAGAGCCATGAGCAGTACTTC.

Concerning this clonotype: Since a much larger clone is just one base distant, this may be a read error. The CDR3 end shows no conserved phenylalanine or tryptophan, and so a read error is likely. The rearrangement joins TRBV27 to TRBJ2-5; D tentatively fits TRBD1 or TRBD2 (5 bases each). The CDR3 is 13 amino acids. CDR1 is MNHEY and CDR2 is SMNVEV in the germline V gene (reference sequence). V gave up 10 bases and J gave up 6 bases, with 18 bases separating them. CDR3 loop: CATSGWGAKTQYC. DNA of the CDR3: TGTGCCACCTCAGGGTGGGGAGCGAAGACCCAGTACTGC.

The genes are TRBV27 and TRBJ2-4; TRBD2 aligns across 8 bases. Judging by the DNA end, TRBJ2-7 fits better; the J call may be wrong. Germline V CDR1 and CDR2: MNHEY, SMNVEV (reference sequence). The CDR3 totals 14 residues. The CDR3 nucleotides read TGTGCCAGCACCACACTAGCGGAGGTCTACGAGCAGTACTTC. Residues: CASTTLAEVYEQYF.

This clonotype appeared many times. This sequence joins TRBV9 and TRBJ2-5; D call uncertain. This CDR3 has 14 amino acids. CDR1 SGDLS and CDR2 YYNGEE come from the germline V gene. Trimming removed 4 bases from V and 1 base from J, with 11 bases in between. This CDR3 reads CASSQPQVQETQYF. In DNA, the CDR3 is TGTGCCAGCAGCCAACCGCAGGTCCAAGAGACCCAGTACTTC. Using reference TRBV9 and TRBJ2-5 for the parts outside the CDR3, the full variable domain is DSGVTQTPKHLITATGQRVTLRCSPRSGDLSVYWYQQSLDQGLQFLIQYYNGEERAKGNILERFSAQQFPDLHSELNLSSLELGDSALYFCASSQPQVQETQYFGPGTRLLVL.

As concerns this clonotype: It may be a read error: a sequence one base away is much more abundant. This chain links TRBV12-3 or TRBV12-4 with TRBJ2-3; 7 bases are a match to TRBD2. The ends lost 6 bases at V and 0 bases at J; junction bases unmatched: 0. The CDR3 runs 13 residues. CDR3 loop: CASRLASTDTQYF. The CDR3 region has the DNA TGTGCCAGCAGACTAGCGAGCACAGATACGCAGTATTTT.

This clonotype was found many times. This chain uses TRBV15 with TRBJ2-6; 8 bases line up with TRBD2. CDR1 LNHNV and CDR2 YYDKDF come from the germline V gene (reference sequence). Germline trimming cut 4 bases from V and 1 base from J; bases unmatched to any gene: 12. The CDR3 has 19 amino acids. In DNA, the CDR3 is TGTGCCACCAGCAAACTAGCGGTAACCCGAAGGTCTGGGGCCAACGTCCTGACTTTC. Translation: CATSKLAVTRRSGANVLTF.

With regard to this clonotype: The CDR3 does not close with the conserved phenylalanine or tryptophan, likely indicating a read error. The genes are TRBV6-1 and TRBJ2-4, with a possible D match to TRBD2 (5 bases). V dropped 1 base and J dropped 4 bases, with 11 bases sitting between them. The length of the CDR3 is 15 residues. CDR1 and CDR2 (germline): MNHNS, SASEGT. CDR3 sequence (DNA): TGTGCCAGCAGTGAAGGGACTCGCGGAAAAAACATTCAGTACTAC. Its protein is CASSEGTRGKNIQYY.

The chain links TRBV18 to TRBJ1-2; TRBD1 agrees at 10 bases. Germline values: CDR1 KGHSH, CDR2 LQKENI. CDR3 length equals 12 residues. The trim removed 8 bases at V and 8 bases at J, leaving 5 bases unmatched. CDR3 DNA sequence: TGTGCCAGCGAAGGGACAGGGGTCGGCTACACCTTC. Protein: CASEGTGVGYTF.

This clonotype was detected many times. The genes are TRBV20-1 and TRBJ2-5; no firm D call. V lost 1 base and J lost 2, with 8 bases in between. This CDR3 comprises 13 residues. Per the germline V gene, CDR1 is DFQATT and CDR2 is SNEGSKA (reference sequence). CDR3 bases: TGCAGTGCTAGAGTGGGCCAGCAAGAGACCCAGTACTTC. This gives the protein CSARVGQQETQYF.

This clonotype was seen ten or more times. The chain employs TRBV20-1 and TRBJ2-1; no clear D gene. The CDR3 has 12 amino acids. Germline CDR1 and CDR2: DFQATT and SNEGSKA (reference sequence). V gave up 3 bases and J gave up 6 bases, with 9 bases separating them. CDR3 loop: CSASRSTNEQFF. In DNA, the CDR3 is TGCAGTGCTAGTCGGAGTACCAATGAGCAGTTCTTC.

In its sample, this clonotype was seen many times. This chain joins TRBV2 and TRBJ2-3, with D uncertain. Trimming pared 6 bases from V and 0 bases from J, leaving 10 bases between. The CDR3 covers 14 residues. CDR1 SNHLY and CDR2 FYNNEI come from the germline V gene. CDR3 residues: CASRPGPSTDTQYF. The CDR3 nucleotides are TGTGCCAGCAGGCCGGGCCCCAGCACAGATACGCAGTATTTT.

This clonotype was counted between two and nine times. In DNA form, the CDR3 reads TGTGCCAGCAGTGTTAAAGGAGGGTACATTCAGTACTTC. It specifies CASSVKGGYIQYF. The rearrangement links TRBV28 to TRBJ2-4; maybe TRBD2 (6 bases). The CDR3 extends over 13 amino acids. Trimming left V 5 bases short and J 8 bases short, with 13 bases between. Germline CDR1 and CDR2: MDHEN and SYDVKM.

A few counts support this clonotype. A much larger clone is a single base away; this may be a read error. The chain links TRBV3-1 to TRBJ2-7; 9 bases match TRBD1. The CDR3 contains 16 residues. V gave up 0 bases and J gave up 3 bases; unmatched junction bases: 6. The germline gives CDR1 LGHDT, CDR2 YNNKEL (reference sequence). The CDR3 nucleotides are TGTGCCAGCAGCCAAGATGGGACAGGGTCCCGCTACGAGCAGTACTTC. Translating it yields CASSQDGTGSRYEQYF.

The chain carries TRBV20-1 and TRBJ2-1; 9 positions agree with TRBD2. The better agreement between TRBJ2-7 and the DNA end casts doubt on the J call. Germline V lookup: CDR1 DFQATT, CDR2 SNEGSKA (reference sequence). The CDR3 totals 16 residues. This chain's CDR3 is CSARDSSGGSYNEQYF. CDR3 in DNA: TGCAGTGCTAGAGATTCAAGCGGGGGGTCTTACAATGAGCAGTACTTC.

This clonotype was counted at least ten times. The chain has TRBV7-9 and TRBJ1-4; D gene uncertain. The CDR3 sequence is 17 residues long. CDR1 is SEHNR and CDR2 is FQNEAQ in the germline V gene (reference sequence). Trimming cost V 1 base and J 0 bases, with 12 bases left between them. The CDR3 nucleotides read TGTGCCAGCAGCTTAGGGCTGGGGTCCGCAACTAATGAAAAACTGTTTTTT. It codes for CASSLGLGSATNEKLFF.

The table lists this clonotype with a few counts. The CDR3, as DNA: TGTGCCAGCAGTTCACCCGGGACAGGGACTGGAAACACCATATATTTT. Amino acids: CASSSPGTGTGNTIYF. The chain joins TRBV28 to TRBJ1-3, with 9 bases matching TRBD1. V was pared by 4 bases and J by 2 bases, with 6 bases of the junction left unmatched. CDR3 size: 16 residues. From germline, CDR1 is MDHEN and CDR2 SYDVKM.